Sequencing of this T cell receptor (beta chain) was carried out in a study of CD8 T cells in ankylosing spondylitis (dated by TCRdb to 2017 to 2019). Notes on the research overall: T cell receptor beta repertoires were profiled in healthy donors and ankylosing spondylitis patients so that disease-linked TCR variants could be found. The whole study cohort included some 100 healthy donors and around 24 ankylosing spondylitis patients. Peripheral blood was sampled, and synovial fluid was also collected from ankylosing spondylitis patients.

Sequencing relied on an Illumina HiSeq 2500. Quantitative 5'-RACE with molecular barcodes was used to prepare TCR beta libraries. For the original study's pipeline: A new computational method, built on a probabilistic model of VDJ rearrangement, was used to identify disease-linked TCR variants. The raw public reads went through TCRdb reprocessing: fastp at Q25, MiXCR clone calling, in-frame beta chains kept. A single entry per CDR3 protein holds the most common genes and DNA from its merged rows. TCRdb, not the original authors, processed these V and J calls. The sample contains about 360,000 distinct CDR3 sequences, around 20% of them found a single time. Around 12% of the sample is in the top ten clones. Points the paper makes about the study in general: Blood from ankylosing spondylitis patients appeared to be characterized by a TCR beta motif made up of seven or eight highly homologous amino acid variants. According to the report, matched synovial fluid samples from ankylosing spondylitis patients were significantly enriched for the disease-linked clones. Some of the motif variants had been reported before in the synovial fluid and blood of reactive arthritis patients, a finding that suggests common disease-initiation mechanisms. The disease-linked clones had a CD8+ phenotype and were found at relatively low frequencies in peripheral blood.

In the case of this clonotype: Its binding antigen is unknown. It has no much larger one-base neighbor in the sample; base qualities were not kept.

The germline V end is reduced by 3 bases and the J end by 9 bases; junction bases left unmatched: 21. There are 19 amino acids in the CDR3, from cysteine to phenylalanine inclusive. CDR3 DNA is the only sequence kept; it has 57 bases, read in frame from the first base. Sequenced material: blood, either unsorted or a sorted T cell fraction (not recorded which). This receptor was identified in a male donor with ankylosing spondylitis or in good health (not recorded which). The chain employs TRBV12-3 or TRBV12-4 and TRBJ2-3, and 10 junction bases match TRBD2. The nucleotides are TGTGCCAGCAGTTTTCTGCTAGCGGGGGACCCACCATACCCGGGCACGCAGTATTTT. Translated, it gives CASSFLLAGDPPYPGTQYF.